This record looks at one T cell receptor (beta chain) sequence and its context. The germline gene is not matched at one end of the junction; a read error may be the cause. The CDR3 length is 15 residues. CDR1 is MNHNY and CDR2 is SVGAGI in the germline V gene (reference sequence). The data originate from a study of glioma-infiltrating T cells after dendritic cell vaccination. Study background: Glioblastoma patients came from Phase I and II dendritic cell vaccination trials.

Input was roughly 2.2 ug genomic DNA, or all available if less. Primers: 60 V beta forward and 13 J beta reverse. Produced via immunoSEQ multiplex PCR; TCRdb's table is partial and in-frame only. The profile covers about 32,000 clones, with around nine tenths appearing a single time and roughly 2% taken by the ten largest. Selection required adequate fresh-frozen tumor tissue plus more than two years' survival data. The origin of this receptor is a human donor with glioblastoma. Source: blood, taken before dendritic cell vaccination. The V and J genes are TRBV6-6 and TRBJ1-1, with TRBD1 identical over 8 bases. The CDR3 region is CASSDSDRESSEAFF. The CDR3 region has the DNA TGTGCCAGCAGTGACTCGGACAGGGAATCTTCTGAAGCTTTCTTT.